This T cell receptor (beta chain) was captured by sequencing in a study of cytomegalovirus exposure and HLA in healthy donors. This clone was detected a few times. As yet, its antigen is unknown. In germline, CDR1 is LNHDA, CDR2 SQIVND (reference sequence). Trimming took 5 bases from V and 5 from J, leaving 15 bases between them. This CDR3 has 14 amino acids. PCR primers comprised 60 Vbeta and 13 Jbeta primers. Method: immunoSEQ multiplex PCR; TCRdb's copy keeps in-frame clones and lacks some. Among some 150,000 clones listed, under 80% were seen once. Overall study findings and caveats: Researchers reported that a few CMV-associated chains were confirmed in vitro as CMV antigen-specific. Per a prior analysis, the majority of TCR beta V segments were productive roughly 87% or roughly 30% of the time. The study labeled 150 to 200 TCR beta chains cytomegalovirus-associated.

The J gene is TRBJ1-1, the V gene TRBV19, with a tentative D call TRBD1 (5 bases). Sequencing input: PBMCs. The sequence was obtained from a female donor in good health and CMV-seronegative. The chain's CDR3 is CASSPPPAGTEAFF. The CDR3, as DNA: TGTGCCAGTAGTCCCCCCCCGGCAGGGACTGAAGCTTTCTTT.